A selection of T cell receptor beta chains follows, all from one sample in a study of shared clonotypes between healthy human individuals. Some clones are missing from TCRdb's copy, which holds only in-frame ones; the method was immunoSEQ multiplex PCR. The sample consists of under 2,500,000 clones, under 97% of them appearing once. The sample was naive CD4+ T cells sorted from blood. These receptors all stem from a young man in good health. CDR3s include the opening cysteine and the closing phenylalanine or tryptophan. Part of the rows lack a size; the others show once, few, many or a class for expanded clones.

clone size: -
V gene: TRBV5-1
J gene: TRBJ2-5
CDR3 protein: CASSSRGGSQETQYF

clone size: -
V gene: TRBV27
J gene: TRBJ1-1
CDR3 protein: CATREAAWNTEAFF

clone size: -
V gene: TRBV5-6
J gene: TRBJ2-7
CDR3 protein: CASSLVGNAMEQYF

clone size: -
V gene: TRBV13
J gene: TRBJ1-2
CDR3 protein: CASSLRLGGEAYGYTF

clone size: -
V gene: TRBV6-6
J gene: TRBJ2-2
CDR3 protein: CASSPTGPRGTGELFF

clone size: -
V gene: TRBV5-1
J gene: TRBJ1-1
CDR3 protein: CASSLDRPNTEAFF

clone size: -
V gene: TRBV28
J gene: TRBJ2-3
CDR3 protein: CASSFRYLSTDTQYF

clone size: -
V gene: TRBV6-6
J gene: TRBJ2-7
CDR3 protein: CASSGQGAREQYF

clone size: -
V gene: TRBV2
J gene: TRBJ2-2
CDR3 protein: CASSAGGGSNTGELFF

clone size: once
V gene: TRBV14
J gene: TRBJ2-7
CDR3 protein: CASSLGGQVLEQYF

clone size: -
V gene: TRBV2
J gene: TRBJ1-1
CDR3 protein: CASSDPGNGAEAFF

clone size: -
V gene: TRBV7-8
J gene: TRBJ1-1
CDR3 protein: CASRPGTGVGTEAFF

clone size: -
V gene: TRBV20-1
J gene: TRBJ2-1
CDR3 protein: CSARRGEQFF

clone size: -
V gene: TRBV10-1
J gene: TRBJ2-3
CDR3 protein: CASSESLAGATDTQYF

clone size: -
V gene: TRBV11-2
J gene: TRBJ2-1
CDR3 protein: CASSLMLSSGGWDEQFF

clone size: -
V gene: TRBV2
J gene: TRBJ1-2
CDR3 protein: CASSGEGQGVYGYTF

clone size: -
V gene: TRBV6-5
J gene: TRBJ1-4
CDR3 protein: CASRALGGPNEKLFF

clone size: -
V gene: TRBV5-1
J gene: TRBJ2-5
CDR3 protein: CASRPLAGVVQETQYF

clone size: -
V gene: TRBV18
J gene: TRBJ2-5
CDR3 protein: CASSPLAGGQQETQYF

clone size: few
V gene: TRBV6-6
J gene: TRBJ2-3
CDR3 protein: CASSLTDTQYF

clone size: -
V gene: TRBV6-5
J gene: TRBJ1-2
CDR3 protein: CASSSTDSYGYTF

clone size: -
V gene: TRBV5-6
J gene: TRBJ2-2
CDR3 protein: CASSLGPGQGITGELFF

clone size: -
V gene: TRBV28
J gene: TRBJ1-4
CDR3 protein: CASSLEGGSNEKLFF

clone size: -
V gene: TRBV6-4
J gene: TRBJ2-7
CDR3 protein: CASSDETGLAGALSYEQYF

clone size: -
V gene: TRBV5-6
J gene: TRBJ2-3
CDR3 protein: CASSLLRTDTQYF

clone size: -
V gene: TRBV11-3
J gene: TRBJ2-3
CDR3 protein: CASSLGGSGSGPVIGTQYF

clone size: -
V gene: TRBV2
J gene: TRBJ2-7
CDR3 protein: CASMNRGSPYEQYF

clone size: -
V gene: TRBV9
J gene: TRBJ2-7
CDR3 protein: CASSVGLAGSYEQYF

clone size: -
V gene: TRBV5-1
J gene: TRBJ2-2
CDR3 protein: CASSLAITGGSGELFF

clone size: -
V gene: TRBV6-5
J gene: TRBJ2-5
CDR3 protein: CASKGPQETQYF

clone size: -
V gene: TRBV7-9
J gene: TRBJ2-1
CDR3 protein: CASSLGSPVYNEQFF

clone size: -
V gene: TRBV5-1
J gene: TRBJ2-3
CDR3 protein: CASSLLGTQYF

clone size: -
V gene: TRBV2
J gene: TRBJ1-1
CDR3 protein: CASRLGLMNTEAFF

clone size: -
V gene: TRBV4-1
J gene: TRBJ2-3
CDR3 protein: CASSQVGGDTQYF

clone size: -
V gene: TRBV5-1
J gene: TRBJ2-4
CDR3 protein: CASSQLAGPAKNIQYF

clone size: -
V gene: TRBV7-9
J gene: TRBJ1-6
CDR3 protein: CASSLSHGDNSPLHF

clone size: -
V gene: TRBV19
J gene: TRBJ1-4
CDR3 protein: CASSTQGREKLFF

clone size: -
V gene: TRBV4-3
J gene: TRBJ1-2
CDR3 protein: CASSQVTGTGGYTF

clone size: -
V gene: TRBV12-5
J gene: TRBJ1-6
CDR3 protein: CASGFRTGIYSPLHF

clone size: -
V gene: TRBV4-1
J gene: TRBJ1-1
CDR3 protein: CASSQDGGTGNTEAFF

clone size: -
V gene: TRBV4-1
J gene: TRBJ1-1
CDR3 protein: CASSQGGPYTEAFF

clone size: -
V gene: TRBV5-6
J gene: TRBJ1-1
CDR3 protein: CASSTRRGRYTEAFF

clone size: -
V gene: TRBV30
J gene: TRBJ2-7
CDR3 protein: CAWRDNPYEQYF

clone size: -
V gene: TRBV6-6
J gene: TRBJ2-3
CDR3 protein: CASSFSWRGGTDTQYF

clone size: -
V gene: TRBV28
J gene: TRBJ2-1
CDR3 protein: CASSSRTSGGNEQFF

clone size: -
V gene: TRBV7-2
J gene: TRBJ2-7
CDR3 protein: CASSAGGEQYF

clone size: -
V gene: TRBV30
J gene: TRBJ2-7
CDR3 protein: CAWSVRWAGGYEQYF

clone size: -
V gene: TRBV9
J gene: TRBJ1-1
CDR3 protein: CASSAQPLNTEAFF

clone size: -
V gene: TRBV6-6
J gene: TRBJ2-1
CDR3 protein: CASSTRGTSTKQFF

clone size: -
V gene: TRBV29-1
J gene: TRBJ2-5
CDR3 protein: CSVISGFQETQYF

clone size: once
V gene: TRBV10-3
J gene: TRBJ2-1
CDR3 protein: CAIRDGTRGDSDEQFF

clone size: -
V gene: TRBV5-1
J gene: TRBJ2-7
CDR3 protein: CASSLQGIGYEQYF

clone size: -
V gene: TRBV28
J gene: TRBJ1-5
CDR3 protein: CASSLRENQPQHF

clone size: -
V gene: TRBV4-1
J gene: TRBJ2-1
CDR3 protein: CASSRPKPGSYNEQFF

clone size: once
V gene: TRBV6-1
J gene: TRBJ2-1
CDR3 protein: CASSEWIPYNEQFF

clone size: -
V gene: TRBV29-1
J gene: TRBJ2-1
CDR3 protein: CSVVRGGNEQFF

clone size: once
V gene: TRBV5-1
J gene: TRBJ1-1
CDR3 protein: CASSSEGHTNTEAFF